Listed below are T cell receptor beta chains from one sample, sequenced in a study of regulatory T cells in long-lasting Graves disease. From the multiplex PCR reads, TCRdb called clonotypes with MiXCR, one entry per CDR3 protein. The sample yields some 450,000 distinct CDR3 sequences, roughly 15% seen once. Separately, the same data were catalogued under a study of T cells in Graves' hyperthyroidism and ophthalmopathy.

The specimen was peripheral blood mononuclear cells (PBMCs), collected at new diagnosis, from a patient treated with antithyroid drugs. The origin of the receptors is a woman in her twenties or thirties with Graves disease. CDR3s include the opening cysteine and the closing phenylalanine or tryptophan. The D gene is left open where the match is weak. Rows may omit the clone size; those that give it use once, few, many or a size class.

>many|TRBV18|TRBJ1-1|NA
CATRQAMNTEAFF
TGTGCCACCAGACAGGCCATGAACACTGAAGCTTTCTTT
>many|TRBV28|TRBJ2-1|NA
CASSLIEGNSYNEQFF
TGTGCCAGCAGTTTAATTGAGGGTAACTCCTACAATGAGCAGTTCTTC
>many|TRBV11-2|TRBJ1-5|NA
CASSLVGNNQPQHF
TGTGCCAGCAGCTTAGTTGGCAATAATCAGCCCCAGCATTTT
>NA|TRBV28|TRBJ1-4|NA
CASTDGVVGLVEKLFF
TGTGCCAGCACCGACGGCGTTGTTGGCTTAGTTGAAAAACTGTTTTTT
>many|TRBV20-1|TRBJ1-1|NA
CSARDGHMNTEAFF
TGCAGTGCTAGAGATGGACACATGAACACTGAAGCTTTCTTT
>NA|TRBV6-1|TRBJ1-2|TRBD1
CASIKGQSYGYTF
TGTGCCAGCATAAAGGGACAGTCCTATGGCTACACCTTC
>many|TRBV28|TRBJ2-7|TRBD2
CASSEAPLNSGRDTYEQYF
TGTGCCAGCAGTGAAGCCCCTTTGAACAGCGGGAGGGATACCTACGAGCAGTACTTC
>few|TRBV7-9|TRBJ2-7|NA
CASSLILAPYEQYF
TGTGCCAGCAGCTTAATCCTCGCCCCCTACGAGCAGTACTTC
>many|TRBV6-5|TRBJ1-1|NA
CASSYSSETEAFF
TGTGCCAGCAGTTACTCGTCGGAGACTGAAGCTTTCTTT
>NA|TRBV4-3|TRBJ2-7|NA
CASSYYLGGEYLYEQHF
TGCGCCAGCAGCTATTATTTAGGGGGAGAATACCTCTACGAGCAGCACTTC
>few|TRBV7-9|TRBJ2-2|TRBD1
CASSTGTANTGELFF
TGTGCCAGCAGCACCGGGACAGCCAACACCGGGGAGCTGTTTTTT
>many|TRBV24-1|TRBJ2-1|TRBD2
CATSDPRWASGNEQFF
TGTGCCACCAGTGACCCCCGCTGGGCTAGCGGAAATGAGCAGTTCTTC
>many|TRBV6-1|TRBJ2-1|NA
CAIGTSDEQFF
TGTGCCATTGGCACTAGTGATGAGCAGTTCTTC
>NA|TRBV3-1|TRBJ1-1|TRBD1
CASSQRAGGRPGWTEAFF
TGTGCCAGCAGCCAGAGGGCAGGGGGCAGGCCCGGATGGACTGAAGCTTTCTTT
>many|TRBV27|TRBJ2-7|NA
CASSLSGGEQYF
TGTGCCAGCAGTTTATCGGGGGGCGAGCAGTACTTC
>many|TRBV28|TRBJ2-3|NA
CASSSGTSRVDTQYF
TGTGCCAGCAGTTCCGGGACGAGTCGGGTGGATACGCAGTATTTT
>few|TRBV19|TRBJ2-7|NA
CASSIEGNSYEQYF
TGTGCCAGTAGTATAGAGGGGAACTCCTACGAGCAGTACTTC
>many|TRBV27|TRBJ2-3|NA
CASRTLGTDTQYF
TGTGCCAGCAGGACGCTAGGCACAGATACGCAGTATTTT
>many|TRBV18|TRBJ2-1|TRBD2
CASSLGLAGGRSNEQFF
TGTGCCAGCTCACTCGGACTAGCGGGAGGGCGAAGTAATGAGCAGTTCTTC
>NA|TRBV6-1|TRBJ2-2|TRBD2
CASIAGGRTGELFF
TGTGCCAGCATAGCGGGAGGTCGCACCGGGGAGCTGTTTTTT
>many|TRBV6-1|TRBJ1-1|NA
CASSPFGPTEAFF
TGTGCCAGCAGTCCTTTTGGCCCCACTGAAGCTTTCTTT
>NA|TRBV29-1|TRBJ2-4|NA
CSAALRAPTPGENIQYF
TGCAGCGCTGCTCTTAGAGCACCGACGCCAGGGGAAAACATTCAGTACTTC
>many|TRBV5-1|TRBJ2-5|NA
CASSLFQRDQETQYF
TGCGCCAGCAGCTTGTTCCAGCGGGACCAAGAGACCCAGTACTTC
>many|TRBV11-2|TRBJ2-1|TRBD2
CASSSSGRAYNEQFF
TGTGCCAGCAGCTCTAGCGGGAGGGCTTACAATGAGCAGTTCTTC
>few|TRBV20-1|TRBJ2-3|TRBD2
CSARDSTSGSSTDTQYF
TGCAGTGCTAGGGATTCTACTAGCGGGTCAAGCACAGATACGCAGTATTTT
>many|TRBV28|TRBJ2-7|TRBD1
CASSLLGDSSYEQYF
TGTGCCAGCAGTTTATTAGGGGACAGCTCCTACGAGCAGTACTTC
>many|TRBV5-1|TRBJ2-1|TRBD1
CASSSGTGASEQFF
TGCGCCAGCAGCTCCGGGACAGGGGCCTCAGAGCAGTTCTTC
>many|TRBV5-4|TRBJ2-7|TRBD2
CASSLDSSGRYEQYF
TGTGCCAGCAGCTTGGATTCTAGCGGGAGATACGAGCAGTACTTC
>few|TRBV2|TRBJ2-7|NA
CASSEIGVGSYF
TGTGCCAGCAGTGAAATTGGGGTCGGGAGTTACTTC
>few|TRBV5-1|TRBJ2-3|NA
CASSRSAGDFSTDTQYF
TGCGCCAGCAGCCGTTCGGCCGGGGACTTCAGCACAGATACGCAGTATTTT
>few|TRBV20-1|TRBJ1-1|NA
CSGAEAFF
TGCAGTGGAGCTGAAGCTTTCTTT
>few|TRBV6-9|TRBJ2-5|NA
CASSYSKAGQETQYF
TGTGCCAGCAGTTACTCGAAGGCGGGGCAAGAGACCCAGTACTTC
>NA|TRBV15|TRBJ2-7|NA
CATSRGVQGKSYEQYF
TGTGCCACCAGCAGAGGGGTGCAGGGAAAATCCTACGAGCAGTACTTC
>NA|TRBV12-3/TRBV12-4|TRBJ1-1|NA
CASSLQRWGNTEAFF
TGTGCCAGCAGTTTACAGAGGTGGGGGAACACTGAAGCTTTCTTT
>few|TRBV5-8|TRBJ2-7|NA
CASSFTTGLREHEQYF
TGTGCCAGCAGCTTTACTACGGGACTGCGAGAGCACGAGCAGTACTTC
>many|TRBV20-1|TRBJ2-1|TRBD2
CSVWTSDLSTQFF
TGCAGTGTATGGACTAGCGATCTATCCACGCAGTTCTTC
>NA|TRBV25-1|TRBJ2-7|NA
CASSEQDYEQYF
TGTGCCAGCAGTGAGCAGGACTACGAGCAGTACTTC
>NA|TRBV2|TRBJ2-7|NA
CASGPTPGVAEQYF
TGTGCCAGCGGCCCTACCCCGGGGGTCGCCGAGCAGTACTTC
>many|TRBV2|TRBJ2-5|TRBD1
CASTDPFPDRGKETQYF
TGTGCCAGTACTGATCCCTTTCCGGACAGGGGGAAGGAGACCCAGTACTTC
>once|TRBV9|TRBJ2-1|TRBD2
CASSAGPGGSYNEQFF
TGTGCCAGCAGCGCCGGCCCGGGGGGCTCCTACAATGAGCAGTTCTTC
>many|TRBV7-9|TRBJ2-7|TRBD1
CASSPTRGTGEYEQYF
TGTGCCAGCAGCCCCACCCGGGGGACAGGGGAATACGAGCAGTACTTC
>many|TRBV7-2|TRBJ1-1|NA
CASEEQGHSEAFF
TGTGCCAGCGAGGAACAGGGTCACTCTGAAGCTTTCTTT
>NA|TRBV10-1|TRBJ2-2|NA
CASSRGSAGGLVF
TGCGCCAGCTCCCGCGGGAGTGCCGGGGGGCTGGTTTTT